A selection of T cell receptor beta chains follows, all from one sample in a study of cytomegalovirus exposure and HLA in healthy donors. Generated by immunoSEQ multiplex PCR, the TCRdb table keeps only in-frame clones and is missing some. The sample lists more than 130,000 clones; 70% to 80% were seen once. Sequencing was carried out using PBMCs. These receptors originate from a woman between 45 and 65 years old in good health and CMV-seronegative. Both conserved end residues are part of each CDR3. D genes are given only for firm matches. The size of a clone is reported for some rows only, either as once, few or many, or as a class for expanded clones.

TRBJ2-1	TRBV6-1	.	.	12	CASSAPGNEQFF	TGTGCCAGCAGTGCCCCGGGGAATGAGCAGTTCTTC
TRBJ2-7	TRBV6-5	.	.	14	CASSYEAGAYEQYF	TGTGCCAGCAGTTATGAGGCAGGGGCCTACGAGCAGTACTTC
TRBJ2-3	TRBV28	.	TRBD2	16	CASSRRAGGTADTQYF	TGTGCCAGCAGTCGTAGAGCGGGGGGTACTGCAGATACGCAGTATTTT
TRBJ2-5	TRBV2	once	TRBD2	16	CASSDIPLTSGGTQYF	TGTGCCAGCAGTGATATCCCGCTAACTAGCGGGGGGACCCAGTACTTC
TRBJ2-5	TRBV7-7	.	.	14	CASTPRWGEETQYF	TGTGCTAGCACCCCGAGGTGGGGGGAAGAGACCCAGTACTTC
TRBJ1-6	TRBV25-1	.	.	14	CASRTSGWDSPLHF	TGTGCCAGCAGGACCTCAGGGTGGGATTCACCCCTCCACTTT
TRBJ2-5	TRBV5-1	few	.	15	CASGVASLNIGTQYF	TGCGCCAGCGGGGTGGCTAGCCTTAACATCGGGACCCAGTACTTC
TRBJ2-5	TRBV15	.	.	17	CATSSFPRDRSQETQYF	TGTGCCACCAGCAGTTTCCCGCGGGACAGAAGCCAAGAGACCCAGTACTTC
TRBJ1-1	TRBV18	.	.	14	CASSPAGVNTEAFF	TGTGCCAGCTCACCAGCAGGGGTGAACACTGAAGCTTTCTTT
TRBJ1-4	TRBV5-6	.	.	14	CASSFRGYDEKLFF	TGTGCCAGCAGCTTCAGGGGATATGATGAAAAACTGTTTTTT
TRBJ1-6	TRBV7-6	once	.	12	CASGQGGSPLHF	TGTGCCAGTGGGCAAGGGGGTTCACCCCTCCACTTT
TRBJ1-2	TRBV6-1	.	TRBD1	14	CASTNPGGSYGYTF	TGTGCCAGCACTAATCCAGGGGGCAGCTATGGCTACACCTTC
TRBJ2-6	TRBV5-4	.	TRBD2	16	CASSSGTKRGANVLTF	TGTGCCAGCAGCTCCGGGACTAAGCGGGGGGCCAACGTCCTGACTTTC
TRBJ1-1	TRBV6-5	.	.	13	CASSPPRNTEAFF	TGTGCCAGCAGTCCTCCCCGGAACACTGAAGCTTTCTTT
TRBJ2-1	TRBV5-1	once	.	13	CASSLPAGGEQFF	TGCGCCAGCAGCTTGCCCGCCGGGGGAGAGCAGTTCTTC
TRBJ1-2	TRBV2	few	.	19	CASSDVLAGYLTLNYGYTF	TGTGCCAGCAGTGACGTATTGGCAGGTTACCTCACCCTCAACTATGGCTACACCTTC
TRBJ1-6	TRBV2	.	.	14	CASSESGINSPLHF	TGTGCCAGCAGTGAATCGGGGATCAATTCACCCCTCCACTTT
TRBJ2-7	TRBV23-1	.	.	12	CASSHIAYEQYF	TGCGCCAGCAGTCATATAGCCTACGAGCAGTACTTC
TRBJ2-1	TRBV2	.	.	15	CASRGGRGPGWEQFF	TGTGCCAGCAGGGGGGGGCGGGGGCCGGGCTGGGAGCAGTTCTTC
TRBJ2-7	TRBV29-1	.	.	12	CSVGTSLSEQYF	TGCAGCGTGGGGACATCGCTAAGCGAGCAGTACTTC
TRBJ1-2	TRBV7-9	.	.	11	CASSPGSGYTF	TGTGCCAGCAGCCCCGGGTCTGGCTACACCTTC
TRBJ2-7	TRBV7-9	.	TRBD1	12	CASSLSRDSQHF	TGTGCCAGCAGCTTATCCCGGGACAGTCAGCACTTC
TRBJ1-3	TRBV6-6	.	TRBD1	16	CASTQRTGRSGNTIYF	TGTGCCAGCACCCAGAGGACAGGCCGCTCTGGAAACACCATATATTTT
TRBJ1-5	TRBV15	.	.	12	CATSRGGKPQHF	TGTGCCACCAGCAGGGGGGGTAAGCCCCAGCATTTT
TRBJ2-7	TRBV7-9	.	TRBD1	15	CASSARGQDSYEQYF	TGTGCCAGCAGCGCCCGTGGACAGGATTCCTACGAGCAGTACTTC
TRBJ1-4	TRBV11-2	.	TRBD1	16	CASSYAGQGGGEKLFF	TGTGCCAGCAGCTACGCCGGACAGGGGGGGGGTGAAAAACTGTTTTTT
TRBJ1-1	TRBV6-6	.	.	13	CAGSRGVNTEAFF	TGTGCCGGCAGTCGGGGGGTGAACACTGAAGCTTTCTTT
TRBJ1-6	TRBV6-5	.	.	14	CASSSGLGNSPLHF	TGTGCCAGCAGTTCAGGACTGGGGAATTCACCCCTCCACTTT
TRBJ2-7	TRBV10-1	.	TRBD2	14	CASSPSGGTYEQYF	TGCGCCAGCAGCCCGAGCGGGGGAACCTACGAGCAGTACTTC
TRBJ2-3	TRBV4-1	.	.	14	CASSQVAVTDTQYF	TGCGCCAGCAGCCAAGTGGCGGTCACAGATACGCAGTATTTT
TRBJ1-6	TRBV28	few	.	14	CASSPQLDYSPLHF	TGTGCCAGCAGTCCCCAGTTAGACTATTCACCCCTCCACTTT
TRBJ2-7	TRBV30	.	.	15	CAWSVETGVSYEQYF	TGTGCCTGGAGTGTTGAGACAGGCGTCTCCTACGAGCAGTACTTC
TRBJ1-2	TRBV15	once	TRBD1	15	CATSREMTGENGYTF	TGTGCCACCAGCAGAGAGATGACAGGGGAAAATGGCTACACCTTC
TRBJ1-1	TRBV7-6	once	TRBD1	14	CASSHGQANTEAFF	TGTGCCAGCAGCCACGGACAGGCGAACACTGAAGCTTTCTTT
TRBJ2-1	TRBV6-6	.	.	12	CASSYTQNEQFF	TGTGCCAGCAGTTACACACAGAATGAGCAGTTCTTC
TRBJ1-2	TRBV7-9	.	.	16	CASSLGGPEVYYGYTF	TGTGCCAGCAGCTTAGGAGGTCCAGAGGTTTACTATGGCTACACCTTC
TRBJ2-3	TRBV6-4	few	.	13	CASSEGDTDTQYF	TGTGCCAGCAGTGAAGGAGACACAGATACGCAGTATTTT
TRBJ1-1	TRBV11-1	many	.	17	CASSPSVSGIMNTEAFF	TGTGCCAGCAGCCCTAGCGTGTCAGGGATCATGAACACTGAAGCTTTCTTT
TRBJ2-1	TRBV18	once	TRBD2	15	CASSPGPSGRNEQFF	TGTGCCAGCTCACCTGGGCCTTCCGGGAGGAATGAGCAGTTCTTC
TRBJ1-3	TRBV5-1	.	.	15	CASSLGDTYGNTIYF	TGCGCCAGCAGCTTAGGGGACACTTACGGAAACACCATATATTTT
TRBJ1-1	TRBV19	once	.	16	CASSSYSGTMNTEAFF	TGTGCCAGTAGTAGCTATTCCGGGACAATGAACACTGAAGCTTTCTTT
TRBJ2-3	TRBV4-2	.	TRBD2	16	CASSQDFAGVRDTQYF	TGTGCCAGCAGCCAAGATTTTGCGGGAGTACGAGATACGCAGTATTTT
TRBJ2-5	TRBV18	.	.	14	CASSHDSSRETQYF	TGTGCCAGCTCTCACGACAGTTCACGGGAGACCCAGTACTTC
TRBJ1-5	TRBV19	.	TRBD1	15	CASSPRDRGYQPQHF	TGTGCCAGTAGTCCGAGGGACAGGGGTTATCAGCCCCAGCATTTT
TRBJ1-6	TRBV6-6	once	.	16	CASSYSMAEVPSPLHF	TGTGCCAGCAGTTACTCGATGGCAGAGGTTCCATCACCCCTCCACTTT
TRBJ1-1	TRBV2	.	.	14	CASSSGGVNTEAFF	TGTGCCAGCAGCTCAGGAGGGGTGAACACTGAAGCTTTCTTT
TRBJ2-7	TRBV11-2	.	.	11	CASSPGQEQYF	TGTGCCAGCAGCCCTGGGCAGGAGCAGTACTTC
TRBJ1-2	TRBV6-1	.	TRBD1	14	CASSERQGVYGYTF	TGTGCCAGCAGTGAACGACAGGGGGTCTATGGCTACACCTTC
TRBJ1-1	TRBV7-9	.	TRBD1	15	CASSLDGQGITEAFF	TGTGCCAGCAGCCTCGACGGACAGGGAATCACTGAAGCTTTCTTT
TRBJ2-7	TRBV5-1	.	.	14	CASSLGVSVDEQYF	TGCGCCAGCAGCTTGGGAGTTAGTGTTGACGAGCAGTACTTC
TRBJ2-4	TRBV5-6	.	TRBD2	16	CASSLRLAGTKNIQYF	TGTGCCAGCAGCTTGCGCCTAGCGGGGACCAAAAACATTCAGTACTTC
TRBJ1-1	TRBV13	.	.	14	CASSLQDLNTEAFF	TGTGCCAGCAGCCTACAGGATTTGAACACTGAAGCTTTCTTT
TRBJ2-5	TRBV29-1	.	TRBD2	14	CSVLGLAGVGTQYF	TGCAGCGTGTTAGGACTAGCGGGGGTCGGGACCCAGTACTTC
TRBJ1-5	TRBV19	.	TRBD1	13	CASRTGGGQPQHF	TGTGCCAGTAGGACAGGGGGCGGCCAGCCCCAGCATTTT
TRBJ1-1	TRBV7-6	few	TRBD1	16	CASSLEPLVRGRWAFF	TGTGCCAGCAGCTTAGAACCCCTGGTAAGGGGGCGGTGGGCTTTCTTT